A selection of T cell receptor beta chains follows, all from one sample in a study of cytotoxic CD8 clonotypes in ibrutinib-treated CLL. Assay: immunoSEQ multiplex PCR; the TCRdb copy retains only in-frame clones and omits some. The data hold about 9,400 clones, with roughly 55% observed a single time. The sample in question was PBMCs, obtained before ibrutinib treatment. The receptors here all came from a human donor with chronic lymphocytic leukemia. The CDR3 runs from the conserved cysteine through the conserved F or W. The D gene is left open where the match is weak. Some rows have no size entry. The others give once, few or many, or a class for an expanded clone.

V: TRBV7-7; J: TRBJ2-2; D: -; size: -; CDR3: CASSPLSGELFF; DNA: TGTGCTAGCAGCCCGCTCTCCGGGGAGCTGTTTTTT
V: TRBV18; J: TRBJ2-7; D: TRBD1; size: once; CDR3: CASSAGTGGNYEQYF; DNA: TGTGCCAGCTCAGCCGGGACAGGGGGAAACTACGAGCAGTACTTC
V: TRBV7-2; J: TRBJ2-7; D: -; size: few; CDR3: CASSRGSSEQYF; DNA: TGTGCCAGCAGCAGGGGCTCGTCCGAGCAGTACTTC
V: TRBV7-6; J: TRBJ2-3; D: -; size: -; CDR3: CASSLRPTTDTQYF; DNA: TGTGCCAGCAGCTTAAGACCGACCACAGATACGCAGTATTTT
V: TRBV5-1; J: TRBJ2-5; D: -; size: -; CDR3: CASSLAVGQETQYF; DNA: TGCGCCAGCAGCTTGGCGGTGGGACAAGAGACCCAGTACTTC
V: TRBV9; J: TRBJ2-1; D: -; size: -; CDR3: CASSPQGFDEQFF; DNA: TGTGCCAGCAGCCCTCAGGGGTTCGATGAGCAGTTCTTC
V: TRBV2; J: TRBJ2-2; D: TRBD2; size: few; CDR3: CASSEALAVNTGELFF; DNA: TGTGCCAGCAGTGAAGCGCTAGCGGTAAACACCGGGGAGCTGTTTTTT
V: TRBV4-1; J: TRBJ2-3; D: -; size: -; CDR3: CASSLRPGLRQDTQYF; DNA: TGCGCCAGCAGTCTCAGGCCGGGACTTCGGCAAGATACGCAGTATTTT
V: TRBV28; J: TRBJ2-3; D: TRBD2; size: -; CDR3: CASSLLAGKITSTDTQYF; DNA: TGTGCCAGCAGTTTACTAGCGGGAAAGATCACTAGCACAGATACGCAGTATTTT
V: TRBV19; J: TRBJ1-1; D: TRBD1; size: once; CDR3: CASSDRGYTEAFF; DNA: TGTGCCAGTAGTGACAGGGGGTACACTGAAGCTTTCTTT
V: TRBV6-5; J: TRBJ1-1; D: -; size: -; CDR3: CASSYSARGITEAFF; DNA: TGTGCCAGCAGTTACTCGGCCAGGGGAATCACTGAAGCTTTCTTT
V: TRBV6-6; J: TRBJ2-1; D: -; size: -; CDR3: CASSRSQSSYNEQFF; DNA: TGTGCCAGCAGTAGGTCTCAGAGCTCCTACAATGAGCAGTTCTTC
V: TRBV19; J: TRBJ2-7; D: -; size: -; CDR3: CATRTQGTGEQYF; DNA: TGTGCCACTAGGACCCAGGGAACGGGGGAGCAGTACTTC
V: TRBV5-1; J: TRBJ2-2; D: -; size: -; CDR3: CASSLGGTGELFF; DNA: TGCGCCAGCAGCCTGGGGGGCACCGGGGAGCTGTTTTTT
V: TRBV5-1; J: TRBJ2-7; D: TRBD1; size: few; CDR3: CASSLEPPLTTGRIYEQYF; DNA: TGCGCCAGCAGCTTGGAACCTCCCCTAACGACAGGGCGGATATACGAGCAGTACTTC
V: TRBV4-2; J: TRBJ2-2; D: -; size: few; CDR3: CASTLTQATGELFF; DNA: TGTGCCAGCACTCTTACACAGGCCACCGGGGAGCTGTTTTTT
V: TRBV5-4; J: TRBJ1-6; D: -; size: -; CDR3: CASSPTGSYNSPLHF; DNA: TGTGCCAGCAGCCCGACAGGTTCCTATAATTCACCCCTCCACTTT
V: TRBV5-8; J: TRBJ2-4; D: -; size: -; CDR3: CASSLDLPGMHIQYF; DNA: TGTGCCAGCAGCTTGGATCTCCCGGGGATGCACATTCAGTACTTC
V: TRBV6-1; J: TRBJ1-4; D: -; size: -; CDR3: CASSEGGREKLFF; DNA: TGTGCCAGCAGTGAGGGAGGGAGGGAAAAACTGTTTTTT
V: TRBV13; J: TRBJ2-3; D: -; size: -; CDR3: CASSSLSLTDTQYF; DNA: TGTGCCAGCAGCAGCCTATCCCTCACAGATACGCAGTATTTT
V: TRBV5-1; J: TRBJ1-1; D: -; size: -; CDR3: CASSLLGNTEAFF; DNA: TGCGCCAGCAGCTTGTTAGGGAACACTGAAGCTTTCTTT
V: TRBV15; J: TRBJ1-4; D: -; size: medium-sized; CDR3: CATRDPGSATNEKLFF; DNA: TGTGCCACCAGAGACCCGGGGTCCGCAACTAATGAAAAACTGTTTTTT
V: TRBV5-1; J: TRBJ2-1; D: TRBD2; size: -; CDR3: CASSLSGGSYNEQFF; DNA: TGCGCCAGCAGCTTGAGCGGGGGCTCCTACAATGAGCAGTTCTTC
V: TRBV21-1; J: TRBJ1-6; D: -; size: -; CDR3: CASSKVGDHGSYNSPLHF; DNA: TGTGCCAGCAGCAAAGTAGGGGACCACGGCTCCTATAATTCACCCCTCCACTTT
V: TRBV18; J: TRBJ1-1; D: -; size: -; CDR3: CASSSKQGTEAFF; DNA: TGTGCCAGCTCATCGAAACAGGGAACTGAAGCTTTCTTT
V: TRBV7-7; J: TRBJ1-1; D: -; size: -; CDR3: CASRIAGAITPDPEAFF; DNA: TGTGCTAGCAGAATCGCTGGGGCTATTACGCCGGATCCTGAAGCTTTCTTT
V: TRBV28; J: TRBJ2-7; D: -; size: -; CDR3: CASSPFDRHEQYF; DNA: TGTGCCAGCAGTCCCTTTGATAGGCACGAGCAGTACTTC
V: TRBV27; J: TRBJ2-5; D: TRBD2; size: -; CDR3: CASSLMGTSGIAGVWETQYF; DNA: TGTGCCAGCAGTTTAATGGGGACTAGTGGGATAGCGGGAGTTTGGGAGACCCAGTACTTC
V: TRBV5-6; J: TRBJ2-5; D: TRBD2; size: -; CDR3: CASSLEVAGGPAVLYF; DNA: TGTGCCAGCAGCTTGGAAGTGGCGGGAGGGCCCGCCGTGTTATACTTC
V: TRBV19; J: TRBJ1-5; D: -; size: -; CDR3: CASTGRGPEGNQPQHF; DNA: TGTGCCAGTACGGGTAGGGGCCCAGAGGGCAATCAGCCCCAGCATTTT
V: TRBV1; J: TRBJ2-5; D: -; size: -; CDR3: CTSSQDSSGSPQETQYF; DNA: TGCACCAGCAGCCAAGATTCCAGCGGGAGCCCCCAAGAGACCCAGTACTTC
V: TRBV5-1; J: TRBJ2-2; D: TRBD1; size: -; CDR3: CASSPGQTNTGELFF; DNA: TGCGCCAGCAGCCCGGGACAGACGAACACCGGGGAGCTGTTTTTT
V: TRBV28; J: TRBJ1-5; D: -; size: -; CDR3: CASSPFDRVPQPQHF; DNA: TGTGCCAGCAGTCCCTTTGACCGAGTTCCTCAGCCCCAGCATTTT
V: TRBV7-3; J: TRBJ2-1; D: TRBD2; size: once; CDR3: CASSSGLANEQFF; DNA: TGTGCCAGCAGCTCCGGACTAGCCAATGAGCAGTTCTTC
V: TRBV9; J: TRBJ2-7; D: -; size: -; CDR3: CASSPNPYEQYF; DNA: TGTGCCAGCAGCCCCAACCCATACGAGCAGTACTTC
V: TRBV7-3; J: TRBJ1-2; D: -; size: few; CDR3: CASSLKAGRGYTF; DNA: TGTGCCAGCAGCTTAAAAGCCGGGAGGGGCTACACCTTC
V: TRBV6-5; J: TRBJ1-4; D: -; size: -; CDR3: CASSYSIWGTNEKLFF; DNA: TGTGCCAGCAGTTACTCGATTTGGGGGACAAATGAAAAACTGTTTTTT
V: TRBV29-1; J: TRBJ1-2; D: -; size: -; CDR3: CSVEEAPGPGYGYTF; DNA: TGCAGCGTTGAAGAAGCCCCCGGGCCGGGCTATGGCTACACCTTC
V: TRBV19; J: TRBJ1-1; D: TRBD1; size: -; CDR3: CASSTDRGMNTEAFF; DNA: TGTGCCAGTAGTACTGACAGGGGCATGAACACTGAAGCTTTCTTT
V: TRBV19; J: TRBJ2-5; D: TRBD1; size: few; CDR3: CASSRGSGQGKETQYF; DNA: TGTGCCAGTAGTAGAGGATCGGGACAGGGAAAGGAGACCCAGTACTTC
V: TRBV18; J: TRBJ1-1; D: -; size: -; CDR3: CASSPGHGRDKAFF; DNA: TGTGCCAGCTCACCAGGCCACGGACGGGATAAAGCTTTCTTT
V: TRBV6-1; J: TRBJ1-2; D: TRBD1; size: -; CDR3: CASSESLQGGYGYTF; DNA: TGTGCCAGCAGTGAAAGCCTACAGGGGGGCTATGGCTACACCTTC
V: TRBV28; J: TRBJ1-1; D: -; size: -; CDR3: CATEGSGPRNTEAFF; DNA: TGTGCAACGGAGGGGTCTGGACCCCGGAACACTGAAGCTTTCTTT
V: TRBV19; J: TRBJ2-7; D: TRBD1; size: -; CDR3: CASRYRLWTGSYEQYF; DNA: TGTGCCAGTAGATACCGGCTCTGGACAGGATCCTACGAGCAGTACTTC
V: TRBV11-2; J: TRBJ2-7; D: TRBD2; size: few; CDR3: CASSPELAGEPYEQYF; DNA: TGTGCCAGCAGCCCCGAACTAGCGGGGGAACCCTACGAGCAGTACTTC
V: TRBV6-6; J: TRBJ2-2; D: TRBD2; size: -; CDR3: CASRRAGEHTGELFF; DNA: TGTGCCAGCAGGAGAGCGGGAGAACACACCGGGGAGCTGTTTTTT
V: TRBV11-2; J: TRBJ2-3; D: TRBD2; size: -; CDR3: CASSPTGGGFPDTQYF; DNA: TGTGCCAGCAGCCCAACGGGGGGAGGGTTCCCTGATACGCAGTATTTT
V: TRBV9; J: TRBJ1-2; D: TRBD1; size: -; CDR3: CASRAGTGANYGYTF; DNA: TGTGCCAGCAGAGCGGGGACAGGGGCTAACTATGGCTACACCTTC
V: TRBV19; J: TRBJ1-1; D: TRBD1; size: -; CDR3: CASRTGGYTEAFF; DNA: TGTGCCAGTAGAACAGGGGGATACACTGAAGCTTTCTTT
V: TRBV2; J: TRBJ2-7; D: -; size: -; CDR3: CASSEFLMDTRQYF; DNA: TGTGCCAGCAGTGAATTTCTTATGGACACCCGGCAGTACTTC
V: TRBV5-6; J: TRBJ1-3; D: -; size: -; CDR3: CASSPGPFGNTIYF; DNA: TGTGCCAGCAGCCCGGGACCTTTTGGAAACACCATATATTTT
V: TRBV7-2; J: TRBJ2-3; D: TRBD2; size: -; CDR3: CASSLGLAERDTQYF; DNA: TGTGCCAGCAGCTTGGGACTAGCGGAACGTGATACGCAGTATTTT